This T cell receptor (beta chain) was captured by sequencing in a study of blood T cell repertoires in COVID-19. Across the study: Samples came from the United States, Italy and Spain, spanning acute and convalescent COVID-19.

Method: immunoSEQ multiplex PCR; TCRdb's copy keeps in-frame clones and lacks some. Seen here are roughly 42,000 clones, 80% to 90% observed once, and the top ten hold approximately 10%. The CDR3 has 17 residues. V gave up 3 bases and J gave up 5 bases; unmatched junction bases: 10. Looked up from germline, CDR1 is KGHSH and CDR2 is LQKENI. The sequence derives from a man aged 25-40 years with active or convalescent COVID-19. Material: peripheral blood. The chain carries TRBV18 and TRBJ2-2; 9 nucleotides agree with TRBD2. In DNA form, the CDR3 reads TGTGCCAGCTCACCTTTAGCGGGAGCCTCGGGTACCGGGGAGCTGTTTTTT. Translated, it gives CASSPLAGASGTGELFF.